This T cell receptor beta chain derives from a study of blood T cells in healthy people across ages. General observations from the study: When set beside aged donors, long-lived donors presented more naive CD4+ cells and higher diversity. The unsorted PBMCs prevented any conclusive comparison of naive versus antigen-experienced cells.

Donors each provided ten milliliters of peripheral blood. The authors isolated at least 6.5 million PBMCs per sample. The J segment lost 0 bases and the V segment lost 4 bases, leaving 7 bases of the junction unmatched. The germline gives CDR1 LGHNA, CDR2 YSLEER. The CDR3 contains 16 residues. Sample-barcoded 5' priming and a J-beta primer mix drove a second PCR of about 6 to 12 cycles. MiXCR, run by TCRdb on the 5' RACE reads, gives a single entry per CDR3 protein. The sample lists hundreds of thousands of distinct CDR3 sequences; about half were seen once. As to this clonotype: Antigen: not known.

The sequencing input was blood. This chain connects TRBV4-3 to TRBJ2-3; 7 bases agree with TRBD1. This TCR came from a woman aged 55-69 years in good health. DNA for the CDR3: TGCGCCAGCAGCCCCAGGGGGTCCACTAGCACAGATACGCAGTATTTT. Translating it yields CASSPRGSTSTDTQYF.